Listed here are 6 T cell receptor beta chains from one sample, sequenced in a study of persistence of HIV-infected CD4 T cells. The libraries were made with immunoSEQ version 4 in survey mode. The assay was immunoSEQ multiplex PCR, and TCRdb's table has in-frame clones only and misses some. The data show about 45,000 clones, roughly nine tenths seen once. No antigen has been identified for these receptors. Nonspecific anti-CD3/anti-CD28 bead stimulation represents the broad CD4+ T cell repertoire. Sorting of responding CD4+ T cells relied on upregulated CD40 ligand together with CD69. The sample in question was CD4+ T cells sorted from PBMCs after approximately 19-hour stimulation, obtained from a patient who received antiretroviral therapy. These receptors were taken from an adult man with HIV who was CMV-seropositive.

The chain has TRBV27 and TRBJ2-6, with D perhaps matching TRBD2 (6 bases). Trimming stripped 6 bases from V and 1 base from J, with 13 bases between. Germline V gene lookup returns CDR1 MNHEY and CDR2 SMNVEV (reference sequence). The CDR3 contains 16 residues. As DNA, the CDR3 is TGTGCCAGCAGACCGGGACTTAAATCTGGGGCCAACGTCCTGACTTTC. Residues: CASRPGLKSGANVLTF. The full variable domain, its missing parts supplied by reference TRBV27 and TRBJ2-6, is EAQVTQNPRYLITVTGKKLTVTCSQNMNHEYMSWYRQDPGLGLRQIYYSMNVEVTDKGDVPEGYKVSRKEKRNFPLILESPSPNQTSLYFCASRPGLKSGANVLTFGAGSRLTVL.

This chain joins TRBV9 and TRBJ1-2; unclear D gene. The ends were cut back, 1 base at V and 4 bases at J, with 8 bases in the middle. The CDR3 has 13 amino acids. CDR1 is SGDLS and CDR2 is YYNGEE in the germline V gene. CDR3 bases: TGTGCCAGCAGCGTACGAGGGAGCTATGGCTACACCTTC. Translating it yields CASSVRGSYGYTF.

The rearrangement joins TRBV6-7 to TRBJ1-6; D may be TRBD1 (6 bases). TRBV6-7 belongs to the ORF category, with a function that is uncertain. This CDR3 region has 16 residues. Trimming took off 4 bases at V and 5 bases at J, with 15 bases between the two ends. CDR3 in DNA: TGTGCCAGCAGTTCAACGGAACAGGGCAATAATTCACCCCTCCACTTT. It translates to CASSSTEQGNNSPLHF.

This sequence joins TRBV29-1 and TRBJ2-7; 11 bases are shared with TRBD2. Germline V gives CDR1 SQVTM, CDR2 ANQGSEA. After removal of 4 bases from V and 1 base from J, the junction contained 3 bases not matched to a gene. CDR3 length: 14 residues. CDR3 in DNA: TGCAGCGTTGGAGTAGCGGGGGGGTCCTACGAGCAGTACTTC. Its translation: CSVGVAGGSYEQYF.

The chain joins TRBV27 to TRBJ1-5; the D gene is possibly TRBD1 (5 bases). Trimming took off 4 bases at V and 3 bases at J, with 10 bases between the two ends. This CDR3 is 14 amino acids long. CDR1 and CDR2 from the germline V gene are MNHEY and SMNVEV (reference sequence). DNA of the CDR3: TGTGCCAGCAGTTCTGGGACGGACAATCAGCCCCAGCATTTT. It codes for CASSSGTDNQPQHF.

The chain employs TRBV5-1 and TRBJ1-3, with 8 bases lining up with TRBD1. CDR1 is SGHRS, CDR2 YFSETQ, per germline. Losses at the gene ends were 1 base for V and 0 bases for J; bases not matched to a gene: 3. There are 16 residues in the CDR3. CDR3 sequence: CASSLRQGSSGNTIYF. The CDR3 nucleotides are TGCGCCAGCAGCTTGCGACAGGGGTCCTCTGGAAACACCATATATTTT. Drawing the rest from reference TRBV5-1 and TRBJ1-3, the complete variable domain is KAGVTQTPRYLIKTRGQQVTLSCSPISGHRSVSWYQQTPGQGLQFLFEYFSETQRNKGNFPGRFSGRQFSNSRSEMNVSTLELGDSALYLCASSLRQGSSGNTIYFGEGSWLTVV.